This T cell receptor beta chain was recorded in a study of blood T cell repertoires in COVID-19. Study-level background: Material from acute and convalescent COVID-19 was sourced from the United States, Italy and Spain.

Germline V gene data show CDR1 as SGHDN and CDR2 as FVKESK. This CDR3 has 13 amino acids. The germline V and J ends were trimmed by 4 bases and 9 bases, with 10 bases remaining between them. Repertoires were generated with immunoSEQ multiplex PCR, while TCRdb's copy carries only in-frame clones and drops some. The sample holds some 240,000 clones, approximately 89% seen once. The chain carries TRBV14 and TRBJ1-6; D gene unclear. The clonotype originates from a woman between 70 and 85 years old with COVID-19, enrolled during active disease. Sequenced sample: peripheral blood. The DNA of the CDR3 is TGTGCCAGCAGCCTGGAGGGCGGTTCACCCCTCCACTTT. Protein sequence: CASSLEGGSPLHF.